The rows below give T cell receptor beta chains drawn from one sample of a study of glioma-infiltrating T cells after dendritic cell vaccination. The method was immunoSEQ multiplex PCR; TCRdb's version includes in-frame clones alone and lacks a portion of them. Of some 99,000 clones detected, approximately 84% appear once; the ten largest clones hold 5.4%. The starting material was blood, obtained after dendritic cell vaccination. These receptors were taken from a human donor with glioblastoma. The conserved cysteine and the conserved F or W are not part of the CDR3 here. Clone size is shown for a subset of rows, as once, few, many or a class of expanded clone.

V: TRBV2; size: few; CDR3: ASSAGTGGEQY
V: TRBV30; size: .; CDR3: AWRGQANTGELF
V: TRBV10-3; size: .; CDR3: AISGTGGLGWTEAF
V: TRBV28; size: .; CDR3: ASRVRDTEAF
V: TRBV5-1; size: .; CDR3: ASSFASSYEQY
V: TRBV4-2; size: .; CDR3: ASSPSGYGYT
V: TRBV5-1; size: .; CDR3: ASSWAGLATDTQY
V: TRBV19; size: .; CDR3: ASSTADRGEKLF
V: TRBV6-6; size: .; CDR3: ASSSERHNT
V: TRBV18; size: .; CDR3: ASSSRDIAGDEKLF
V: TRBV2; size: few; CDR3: ASQGTGYNQPQH
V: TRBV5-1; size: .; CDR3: ASSLLGQPSEKQF
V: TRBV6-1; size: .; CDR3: ASSDISGTNTGELF
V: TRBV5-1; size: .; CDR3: ASSLLWVPAGDPAGGY
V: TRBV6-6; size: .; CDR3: ASRKYDSDYGYT
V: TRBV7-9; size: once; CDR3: ASSLAGTGRNGELF
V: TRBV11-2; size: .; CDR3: ASSQFRTGGNTEAF
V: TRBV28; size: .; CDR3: ASSLGARTNEKLF
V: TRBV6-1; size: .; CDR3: ASSANDWGDNEQF
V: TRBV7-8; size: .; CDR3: ASSPRLAAYEQY
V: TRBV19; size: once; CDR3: ASSHPGQGFYGYT
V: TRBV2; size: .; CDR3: AKRGRANNEQF
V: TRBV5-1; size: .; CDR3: ASGQTGKETQY
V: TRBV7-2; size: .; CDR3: ASSFSGEGYGYT
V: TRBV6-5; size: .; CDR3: ASSPGGPDTQY
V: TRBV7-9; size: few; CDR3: ASSFIRAGEKLF
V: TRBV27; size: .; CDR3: ASTRQGLVYNEQF
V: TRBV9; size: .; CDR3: ASSALEVRTDTQY